This T cell receptor (beta chain) was identified in a study of PD-1 blockade in classical Hodgkin lymphoma. Time point described: newly diagnosed, previously untreated cHL patient sample. The CDR3 runs to 14 residues. V was shortened by 6 bases and J by 1 base, with 12 bases between the two germline ends. Germline V gene lookup returns CDR1 MNHNY and CDR2 SVGAGI (reference sequence). This clone appeared once. Some clones are missing from TCRdb's copy, which holds only in-frame ones; the method was immunoSEQ multiplex PCR. The table shows approximately 35,000 clones, with 85% to 95% occurring only once.

The rearrangement joins TRBV6-6 to TRBJ2-5, with D perhaps matching TRBD2 (6 bases). Sequencing input: peripheral blood mononuclear cells (PBMCs). The TCR originated in a human donor with classical Hodgkin lymphoma. DNA of the CDR3: TGTGCCAGCAGACACCACGGGGGCCAAGAGACCCAGTACTTC. Protein sequence: CASRHHGGQETQYF.